The rows below give T cell receptor beta chains drawn from one sample of a study of blood T cell repertoires in COVID-19. Sequenced by immunoSEQ multiplex PCR; TCRdb stores in-frame clones only, minus some. In the table there are over 200,000 clones, approximately 80% of which are singletons. Source material: peripheral blood. The receptors stem from a woman older than 75 with active or convalescent COVID-19. Both conserved end residues are part of each CDR3. A D gene is named only where the DNA matches it firmly. For some rows the clone size is stated as once, few or many, or as a class when expanded; others skip it.

CASTGGQGTAGYTF	TGTGCCAGCACCGGCGGACAGGGGACGGCCGGCTACACCTTC	TRBJ1-2	TRBD1	TRBV2	NA
CASSQRGSGGNTIYF	TGTGCCAGCAGCCAGCGGGGGTCGGGTGGAAACACCATATATTTT	TRBJ1-3	NA	TRBV3-1/TRBV3-2	NA
CASSQLQGYTNEKLFF	TGCGCCAGCAGCCAACTACAGGGATACACTAATGAAAAACTGTTTTTT	TRBJ1-4	NA	TRBV4-3	NA
CASSLFYGYTF	TGTGCCAGCAGCCTATTCTATGGCTACACCTTC	TRBJ1-2	NA	TRBV5-5	NA
CASSQEVTSALSYNEQFF	TGCGCCAGCAGCCAGGAAGTAACTAGCGCGTTATCCTACAATGAGCAGTTCTTC	TRBJ2-1	TRBD2	TRBV4-3	NA
CASSPTGGNEQFF	TGTGCCAGCAGCCCGACAGGGGGCAATGAGCAGTTCTTC	TRBJ2-1	TRBD1	TRBV12-3/TRBV12-4	NA
CASSVNGAAQRSYEQYF	TGTGCCAGCAGCGTCAATGGGGCGGCGCAACGCTCCTACGAGCAGTACTTC	TRBJ2-7	NA	TRBV7-2	once
CASSPRTGDNSPLHF	TGCGCCAGCAGCCCCCGGACAGGGGATAATTCACCCCTCCACTTT	TRBJ1-6	TRBD1	TRBV5-1	NA
CASSFGQGSYEQYF	TGTGCCAGCAGCTTTGGACAGGGGAGCTACGAGCAGTACTTC	TRBJ2-7	TRBD1	TRBV5-5	NA
CASSLGSDRDVNTGELFF	TGTGCCAGCAGCTTAGGCTCTGACAGGGACGTAAACACCGGGGAGCTGTTTTTT	TRBJ2-2	TRBD1	TRBV7-6	few
CASSLGGGQETQYF	TGTGCCAGCAGCCTAGGGGGCGGACAAGAGACCCAGTACTTC	TRBJ2-5	TRBD1	TRBV7-3	NA
CASRLAGGPRQFF	TGTGCCAGCCGGCTAGCGGGAGGGCCTCGGCAGTTCTTC	TRBJ2-1	TRBD2	TRBV19	NA
CASGAGGADTQYF	TGTGCCAGCGGAGCGGGAGGGGCAGATACGCAGTATTTT	TRBJ2-3	TRBD2	TRBV7-8	NA
CASSQTGQPQHF	TGTGCCAGCAGCCAAACGGGACAGCCCCAGCATTTT	TRBJ1-5	NA	TRBV6-5	NA
CASSHGQGASGNTIYF	TGCGCCAGCAGCCACGGACAGGGAGCCTCTGGAAACACCATATATTTT	TRBJ1-3	TRBD1	TRBV4-3	few
CATRDRTDDEAFF	TGTGCCACCAGGGACAGGACGGACGATGAAGCTTTCTTT	TRBJ1-1	TRBD1	TRBV24-1	NA
CAWSLAGDQPQHF	TGTGCCTGGAGTCTGGCTGGTGATCAGCCCCAGCATTTT	TRBJ1-5	NA	TRBV30	NA
CASSSGLAGGYEQYF	TGCGCCAGCAGCTCGGGACTAGCGGGGGGTTACGAGCAGTACTTC	TRBJ2-7	TRBD2	TRBV5-1	NA
CASSSPDNGLYQPQHF	TGTGCCAGCAGTTCGCCGGACAATGGATTGTATCAGCCCCAGCATTTT	TRBJ1-5	NA	TRBV6-6	NA
CASSQGGRGFGHEQFF	TGTGCCAGCAGCCAAGGCGGGAGGGGCTTCGGCCATGAGCAGTTCTTC	TRBJ2-1	TRBD2	TRBV14	NA
CAITSGTSGAAYEQYF	TGTGCCATCACCTCCGGGACTAGCGGGGCGGCGTACGAGCAGTACTTC	TRBJ2-7	TRBD2	TRBV10-3	NA
CASIPGLAVTISYEQYF	TGTGCCAGCATTCCCGGACTAGCGGTTACGATCTCCTACGAGCAGTACTTC	TRBJ2-7	TRBD2	TRBV2	NA
CASSGGPTGAGQPQHF	TGTGCCAGCAGTGGCGGCCCAACAGGGGCAGGCCAGCCCCAGCATTTT	TRBJ1-5	TRBD1	TRBV6-1	few
CASSQRTGGNGGNTIYF	TGTGCCAGCAGCCAAAGGACAGGGGGAAACGGTGGAAACACCATATATTTT	TRBJ1-3	TRBD1	TRBV2	NA
CAWLQGVHTEAFF	TGTGCCTGGTTACAGGGGGTACACACTGAAGCTTTCTTT	TRBJ1-1	TRBD1	TRBV5-3	NA
CASSRSPGQGGMNTEAFF	TGTGCCAGCAGCCGAAGCCCTGGACAGGGGGGGATGAACACTGAAGCTTTCTTT	TRBJ1-1	TRBD1	TRBV3-1/TRBV3-2	NA
CASSSHVTDYSGNTIYF	TGTGCCAGCAGCTCCCATGTGACAGATTACTCTGGAAACACCATATATTTT	TRBJ1-3	NA	TRBV7-2	NA
CSVDPGGNEQYF	TGCAGCGTTGACCCGGGGGGCAACGAGCAGTACTTC	TRBJ2-7	NA	TRBV29-1	few
CASSSGQGTFYEQYF	TGTGCCAGCTCATCCGGACAGGGGACGTTCTACGAGCAGTACTTC	TRBJ2-7	TRBD1	TRBV18	NA
CASTGQGKDNTEAFF	TGTGCCAGCACCGGACAGGGAAAGGATAACACTGAAGCTTTCTTT	TRBJ1-1	TRBD1	TRBV27	NA